A selection of T cell receptor beta chains follows, all from one sample in a study of OX40 agonist ivuxolimab in advanced cancers. Assay: immunoSEQ multiplex PCR; the TCRdb copy retains only in-frame clones and omits some. The data show over 100,000 clones, just under 95% seen once. This material consisted of CD4+ or CD8+ T cells sorted from blood, taken in a trial of the OX40 agonist ivuxolimab. The receptors come from an adult with an advanced solid tumor such as melanoma, head and neck, liver or kidney cancer. Both conserved end residues are part of each CDR3. The order of the fields is V gene, D gene, clone size, J gene, CDR3 DNA, CDR3 protein. The D gene is left open where the match is weak. The listing skips clone size in some rows; elsewhere it reads once, few, many or a size class.

v_call: TRBV18; d_call: .; clone_size: .; j_call: TRBJ1-4; cdr3_nt: TGTGCCAGCTCACCATCCCGGGGCCATGAAAAACTGTTTTTT; cdr3_aa: CASSPSRGHEKLFF
v_call: TRBV6-1; d_call: .; clone_size: .; j_call: TRBJ2-2; cdr3_nt: TGTGCCAGCAGTGAAGCAAGGGCCTTTGGTTTGCAGTCGAACACCGGGGAGCTGTTTTTT; cdr3_aa: CASSEARAFGLQSNTGELFF
v_call: TRBV5-4; d_call: .; clone_size: .; j_call: TRBJ2-2; cdr3_nt: TGTGCCAGCAGCTCCCGGTCTTCCTCCCCCACCGGGGAGCTGTTTTTT; cdr3_aa: CASSSRSSSPTGELFF
v_call: TRBV28; d_call: .; clone_size: .; j_call: TRBJ2-6; cdr3_nt: TGTGCCAGCAATGCCGGAAAGGGGACATCTGGGGCCAACGTCCTGACTTTC; cdr3_aa: CASNAGKGTSGANVLTF
v_call: TRBV5-4; d_call: .; clone_size: once; j_call: TRBJ1-2; cdr3_nt: TGTGCCAGCAGCACCCGGACAGCACCCTCTAACTATGGCTACACCTTC; cdr3_aa: CASSTRTAPSNYGYTF
v_call: TRBV5-4; d_call: TRBD2; clone_size: .; j_call: TRBJ2-7; cdr3_nt: TGTGCCAGCAGCTTGGGACTAGCGGGAGTGGATGAGCAGTACTTC; cdr3_aa: CASSLGLAGVDEQYF
v_call: TRBV6-1; d_call: TRBD1; clone_size: .; j_call: TRBJ1-4; cdr3_nt: TGTGCCAGCAGTCCGACAGGGGGCTGGGAAAAACTGTTTTTT; cdr3_aa: CASSPTGGWEKLFF
v_call: TRBV11-3; d_call: TRBD2; clone_size: .; j_call: TRBJ2-3; cdr3_nt: TGTGCCAGCAGCTCACTAGCGGGGTCAGATACGCAGTATTTT; cdr3_aa: CASSSLAGSDTQYF
v_call: TRBV11-2; d_call: .; clone_size: .; j_call: TRBJ1-1; cdr3_nt: TGTGCCAGCAGCTTAGACGGACGGTTGAACACTGAAGCTTTCTTT; cdr3_aa: CASSLDGRLNTEAFF
v_call: TRBV28; d_call: TRBD2; clone_size: .; j_call: TRBJ2-7; cdr3_nt: TGTGCCAGCAGTTTATGGGCTAGCGGGAGGGCGGGAGAGCAGTACTTC; cdr3_aa: CASSLWASGRAGEQYF
v_call: TRBV6-1; d_call: .; clone_size: .; j_call: TRBJ2-6; cdr3_nt: TGTGCCAGCTGGGGGAGGACTGGGGCCAACGTCCTGACTTTC; cdr3_aa: CASWGRTGANVLTF
v_call: TRBV15; d_call: .; clone_size: .; j_call: TRBJ2-7; cdr3_nt: TGTGCCACCAGCAGCCCAGGGGAGGGGGCAAACGAGCAGTACTTC; cdr3_aa: CATSSPGEGANEQYF
v_call: TRBV6-5; d_call: .; clone_size: .; j_call: TRBJ2-2; cdr3_nt: TGTGCCAGCAGCCGTCAGGGTAGCGGGGAGCTGTTTTTT; cdr3_aa: CASSRQGSGELFF
v_call: TRBV28; d_call: TRBD2; clone_size: once; j_call: TRBJ2-3; cdr3_nt: TGTGCCAGCAGTTCTTCCGGGACTAGCGGGAGGAATACGCAGTATTTT; cdr3_aa: CASSSSGTSGRNTQYF
v_call: TRBV27; d_call: .; clone_size: .; j_call: TRBJ2-1; cdr3_nt: TGTGCCAGCAGTTTATCTTGGCTGCACAATGAGCAGTTCTTC; cdr3_aa: CASSLSWLHNEQFF
v_call: TRBV7-3; d_call: .; clone_size: .; j_call: TRBJ2-2; cdr3_nt: TGTGCCAGCAGCTTAATGGGAGGGAACACCGGGGAGCTGTTTTTT; cdr3_aa: CASSLMGGNTGELFF
v_call: TRBV6-5; d_call: .; clone_size: .; j_call: TRBJ2-1; cdr3_nt: TGTGCCAGCAGTTACGGTCCTGGGGCGGCTCAGTTCTTC; cdr3_aa: CASSYGPGAAQFF
v_call: TRBV5-1; d_call: .; clone_size: .; j_call: TRBJ2-7; cdr3_nt: TGCGCCAGCAGCTTGGTTGGGTCCTACGAGCAGTACTTC; cdr3_aa: CASSLVGSYEQYF
v_call: TRBV4-1; d_call: .; clone_size: few; j_call: TRBJ1-2; cdr3_nt: TGCGCCAGCAGCCAAAGGGATAGGGCCTCTAACTATGGCTACACCTTC; cdr3_aa: CASSQRDRASNYGYTF
v_call: TRBV5-1; d_call: .; clone_size: .; j_call: TRBJ2-2; cdr3_nt: TGCGCCAGCAGCTCGGTGAGTGCAGGTTCGAACACCGGGGAGCTGTTTTTT; cdr3_aa: CASSSVSAGSNTGELFF
v_call: TRBV6-6; d_call: TRBD1; clone_size: once; j_call: TRBJ2-3; cdr3_nt: TGTGCCAGCAGTTCTATGGCACAGGGGTCAGATACGCAGTATTTT; cdr3_aa: CASSSMAQGSDTQYF
v_call: TRBV7-6; d_call: TRBD1; clone_size: few; j_call: TRBJ1-5; cdr3_nt: TGTGCCAGCAGCTTAGAACAGGGGAATCAGCCCCAGCATTTT; cdr3_aa: CASSLEQGNQPQHF